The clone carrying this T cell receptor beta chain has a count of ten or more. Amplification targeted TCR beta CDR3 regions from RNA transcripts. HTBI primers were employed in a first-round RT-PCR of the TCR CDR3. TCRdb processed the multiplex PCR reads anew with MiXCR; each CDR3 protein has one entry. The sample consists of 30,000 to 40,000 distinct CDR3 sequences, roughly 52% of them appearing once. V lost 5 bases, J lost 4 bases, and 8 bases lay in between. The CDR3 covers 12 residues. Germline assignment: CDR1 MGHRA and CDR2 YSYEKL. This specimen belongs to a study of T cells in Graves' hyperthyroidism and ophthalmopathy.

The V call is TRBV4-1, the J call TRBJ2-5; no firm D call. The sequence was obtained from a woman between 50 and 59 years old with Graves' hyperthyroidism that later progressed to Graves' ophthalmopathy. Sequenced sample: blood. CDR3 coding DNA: TGCGCCAGCAGCTCGAATAGAGAGACCCAGTACTTC. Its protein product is CASSSNRETQYF.